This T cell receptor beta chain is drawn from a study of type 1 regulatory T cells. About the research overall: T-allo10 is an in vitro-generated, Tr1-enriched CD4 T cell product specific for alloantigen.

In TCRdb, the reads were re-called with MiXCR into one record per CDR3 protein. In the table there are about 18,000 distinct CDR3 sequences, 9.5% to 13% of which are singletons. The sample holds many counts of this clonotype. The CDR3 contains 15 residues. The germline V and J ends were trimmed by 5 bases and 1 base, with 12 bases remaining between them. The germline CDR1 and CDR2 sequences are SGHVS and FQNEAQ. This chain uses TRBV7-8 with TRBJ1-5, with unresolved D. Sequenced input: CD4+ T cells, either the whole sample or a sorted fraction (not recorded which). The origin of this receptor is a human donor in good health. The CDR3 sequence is CASSQTVYSNQPQHF. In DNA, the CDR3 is TGTGCCAGCAGCCAGACGGTTTACAGCAATCAGCCCCAGCATTTT.